One sample yielded the 30 T cell receptor beta chains listed below, sequenced in a study of T cell responses to AZD1222 COVID-19 vaccine. Sequencing used immunoSEQ multiplex PCR; TCRdb keeps in-frame clones, though not all of them. The sample lists some 50,000 clones; more than 60% were seen once. The sample in question was peripheral blood, obtained on day 0 of MenACWY control vaccination. Receptors originate from an adult in good health.

The chain joins TRBV5-6 to TRBJ2-5; TRBD1 or TRBD2 may be the D gene (5 bases each). In germline, CDR1 is SGHDT, CDR2 YYEEEE. The V and J ends lost 3 bases and 6 bases respectively, with 12 bases between them. This CDR3 comprises 13 residues. The CDR3 loop reads CASSSRDGKTQYF. The CDR3 DNA follows: TGTGCCAGCAGCTCCCGGGACGGGAAGACCCAGTACTTC.

The chain is built from TRBV12-3 or TRBV12-4 and TRBJ1-2; D call uncertain. V dropped 5 bases and J dropped 0 bases, with 4 bases sitting between them. The CDR3 consists of 12 residues. The CDR3 DNA follows: TGTGCCAGCAGTCAATCTAACTATGGCTACACCTTC. Translating gives CASSQSNYGYTF.

This clone was seen only once. The chain is built from TRBV21-1 and TRBJ1-3. TRBV21-1 has pseudogene status. The CDR3 loop spans 19 amino acids. The CDR3 DNA follows: TGTGCCAGCAGCAAGAGGGCCCTCAATCCTGAAGGCGCTGGAAACACCATATATTTT. It encodes CASSKRALNPEGAGNTIYF.

The chain joins TRBV30 to TRBJ2-6, with D tentatively TRBD1 (5 bases). This CDR3 is 14 amino acids long. Germline CDR1 and CDR2: GTSNPN and SVGIG (reference sequence). Trimming took 2 bases from V and 0 from J, leaving 5 bases between them. CDR3 nucleotide sequence: TGTGCCTGGAGTAGGGGCTCTGGGGCCAACGTCCTGACTTTC. It is translated as CAWSRGSGANVLTF.

The rearrangement uses TRBV14 and TRBJ2-5, with unresolved D. The V and J ends lost 4 bases and 0 bases respectively, with 6 bases between them. The CDR3 contains 13 residues. Germline CDR1 is SGHDN and CDR2 is FVKESK. The CDR3 sequence is CASSPINQETQYF. The CDR3 DNA reads TGTGCCAGCAGCCCTATCAACCAAGAGACCCAGTACTTC.

This clone came up a few times. CDR3 DNA sequence: TGTGCCAGCAGCCAAGGGAGCGGGGGGTTTGAGACCCAGTACTTC. It encodes CASSQGSGGFETQYF. The V call is TRBV4-2, the J call TRBJ2-5, with TRBD2 identical over 9 bases. CDR3 size: 15 residues. J gave up 5 bases and V 1 base, and 5 bases lay outside the gene matches. The germline gives CDR1 LGHNA, CDR2 YNFKEQ.

The chain links TRBV12-5 to TRBJ1-2; D is perhaps TRBD1 (5 bases). Germline loops: CDR1 LGHNT, CDR2 FRNRAP. The CDR3 sequence is 15 residues long. The ends were cut back, 5 bases at V and 1 base at J, with 14 bases in the middle. CDR3 bases: TGTGCTAGTGGTAGGGGTGAGGTGATTAACTATGGCTACACCTTC. This encodes CASGRGEVINYGYTF.

This clone appeared a single time. This chain links TRBV27 with TRBJ1-2; tentatively, D is TRBD1 (6 bases). V lost 5 bases and J lost 4, with 14 bases in between. The CDR3 is 14 residues long. Germline CDR1 MNHEY, CDR2 SMNVEV (reference sequence). CDR3 sequence reads: CASSPPQGSYGYTF. In nucleotides, the CDR3 is TGTGCCAGCAGTCCCCCGCAGGGGTCCTATGGCTACACCTTC.

The gene calls are TRBV5-1 and TRBJ2-1, with 8 bases aligning to TRBD2. The CDR3 covers 15 residues. The ends lost 5 bases at V and 6 bases at J; junction bases unmatched: 10. Germline V lookup: CDR1 SGHRS, CDR2 YFSETQ. CDR3 protein: CASSWTSFNSNEQFF. The CDR3 DNA reads TGCGCCAGCAGTTGGACTAGCTTTAACTCCAATGAGCAGTTCTTC.

This clone was detected once. V usage is TRBV7-9 and J usage is TRBJ2-7; possible D gene TRBD2, 5 bases. The CDR3 is 13 amino acids. CDR1 is SEHNR and CDR2 is FQNEAQ in the germline V gene (reference sequence). The V gene lost 11 bases and the J gene lost 6 bases, with 20 bases spanning the gap. CDR3 DNA sequence: TGTGCCGCCCATTCAGTTCAAAGCGGCGAGCAGTACTTC. Protein product: CAAHSVQSGEQYF.

V is TRBV11-3 and J is TRBJ1-1; D unresolved. The ends were cut back, 5 bases at V and 8 bases at J, with 15 bases in the middle. CDR1 and CDR2 (germline): SGHNT, YENEEA. This CDR3 comprises 13 residues. The CDR3 DNA reads TGTGCCAGCAGCCTCCGGGAATCTGGCGAAGCTTTCTTT. Translated, it gives CASSLRESGEAFF.

The chain joins TRBV12-5 to TRBJ1-1, with D possibly being TRBD1 (6 bases). V lost 7 bases and J 2 bases, leaving 20 bases between the germline ends. The CDR3 sequence is 16 residues long. In germline, CDR1 is LGHNT, CDR2 FRNRAP. In DNA form, the CDR3 reads TGTGCTAGTGCCTCGTCGGGGACAAGTTATAACACTGAAGCTTTCTTT. Its translation: CASASSGTSYNTEAFF.

This clone was observed many times. The rearrangement joins TRBV28 to TRBJ2-7; D is possibly TRBD2 (5 bases). The CDR3 contains 15 residues. V lost 4 bases to trimming and J lost 1 base, with 14 bases between them. CDR1 MDHEN and CDR2 SYDVKM come from the germline V gene. CDR3: CASSWAAGGSYEQYF. The CDR3 DNA reads TGTGCCAGCAGTTGGGCAGCCGGAGGATCCTACGAGCAGTACTTC.

The gene calls are TRBV6-5 and TRBJ1-2; 10 nucleotides line up with TRBD1. The length of the CDR3 is 13 residues. J lost 4 bases, V lost 8 bases, and 4 bases had no gene match. Germline V CDR1 and CDR2: MNHEY, SVGAGI. The CDR3: CASAGQGPYGYTF. In DNA form, the CDR3 reads TGTGCCAGCGCGGGACAGGGGCCCTATGGCTACACCTTC.

V usage is TRBV5-8 and J usage is TRBJ2-1; 10 positions match TRBD2. The CDR3 runs to 15 residues. Germline V lookup: CDR1 SGHTS, CDR2 YDEGEE. The trim removed 6 bases at V and 8 bases at J, leaving 11 bases unmatched. CDR3 sequence (DNA): TGTGCCAGCAACTGGCGAGCGGGGGGGCGGCATGAGCAGTTCTTC. It is translated as CASNWRAGGRHEQFF.

With respect to this clone: This may arise from a read error, as a much more abundant clone is one base away. This rearrangement joins TRBV7-9 to TRBJ1-5, with D unclear. The germline V gene has CDR1 SEHNR and CDR2 FQNEAQ (reference sequence). CDR3 length: 12 residues. V lost 5 bases and J lost 1, with 3 bases in between. DNA of the CDR3: TGTGCCAGCAGCAGAAGCAATCAGCCCCAGCATTTT. This sequence encodes CASSRSNQPQHF.

This chain connects TRBV30 to TRBJ1-2; D remains ambiguous. Germline CDR1 GTSNPN, CDR2 SVGIG (reference sequence). Trimming took off 1 base at V and 5 bases at J, with 11 bases between the two ends. The CDR3 is made up of 13 amino acids. The CDR3 nucleotides are TGTGCCTGGAGTGCTACTAGGAGGTATGGCTACACCTTC. The encoded protein is CAWSATRRYGYTF.

This clone was seen once. The DNA of the CDR3 is TGTGCCAGCAGTTACCTGGGACAGGGGGCTAGGAGCTCCTACAATGAGCAGTTCTTC. Its protein is CASSYLGQGARSSYNEQFF. The rearrangement joins TRBV2 to TRBJ2-1; the match to TRBD1 covers 12 bases. CDR3 length equals 19 residues. V dropped 5 bases and J dropped 0; count of bases not matched to a gene: 11. Germline V gene sequence: CDR1 SNHLY, CDR2 FYNNEI.

This rearrangement joins TRBV14 to TRBJ1-1; a weak D match, TRBD1 (5 bases). The V gene's germline CDR1 is SGHDN and CDR2 FVKESK. There are 15 residues in the CDR3. The germline V and J ends were trimmed by 3 bases and 7 bases, with 18 bases remaining between them. CDR3 amino acids: CASSQFRGKGNEAFF. CDR3 bases: TGTGCCAGCAGCCAGTTTCGAGGGAAGGGGAATGAAGCTTTCTTT.

The chain employs TRBV18 and TRBJ2-3; TRBD2 aligns across 9 bases. The CDR3 loop spans 15 amino acids. Germline trimming cut 3 bases from V and 5 bases from J; bases unmatched to any gene: 6. Germline V gene lookup returns CDR1 KGHSH and CDR2 LQKENI. CDR3 region: CASSPPGLALDTQYF. The CDR3 bases are TGTGCCAGCTCACCGCCGGGACTAGCCCTAGATACGCAGTATTTT.

The V call is TRBV14, the J call TRBJ2-4; a possible D gene is TRBD1 (7 bases). This CDR3 is 15 amino acids long. The V end lost 1 base, the J end lost 9 bases, and 16 bases lay between the germline ends. CDR1 SGHDN and CDR2 FVKESK come from the germline V gene. The CDR3 sequence is CASSQADRPGGIQYF. Written as DNA, the CDR3 is TGTGCCAGCAGCCAAGCGGACAGGCCCGGGGGCATTCAGTACTTC.

A few counts support this clone. Other DNA sequences of this sample code for an identical CDR3. V is TRBV7-9 and J is TRBJ1-6; possible D gene TRBD1, 6 bases. The CDR3 consists of 16 residues. Germline V CDR1 and CDR2: SEHNR, FQNEAQ (reference sequence). V lost 1 base to trimming and J lost 4 bases, with 11 bases between them. CDR3 amino acids: CASSLGQGFYNSPLHF. DNA for the CDR3: TGTGCCAGCAGCTTAGGCCAGGGGTTTTATAATTCACCCCTCCACTTT.

This chain uses TRBV5-4 with TRBJ2-7; the D gene is possibly TRBD2 (6 bases). There are 17 residues in the CDR3. Looked up from germline, CDR1 is SGHNT and CDR2 is YYREEE (reference sequence). V was shortened by 4 bases and J by 4 bases, with 24 bases between the two germline ends. CDR3 protein: CASSPGGWGKRAYEQYF. CDR3 in DNA: TGTGCCAGCAGCCCAGGAGGGTGGGGAAAGAGAGCTTACGAGCAGTACTTC.

The rearrangement joins TRBV4-1 to TRBJ2-2; D gene ambiguous. CDR1 and CDR2 (germline): MGHRA, YSYEKL. This CDR3 is built from 15 residues. V was trimmed by 0 bases and J by 8 bases, leaving 13 bases between them. The CDR3 loop is CASSQDKRSAGELFF. The CDR3 DNA follows: TGCGCCAGCAGCCAAGATAAGCGTTCGGCGGGGGAGCTGTTTTTT.

J is TRBJ1-1 and V is TRBV5-5, with D unclear. Deletions cut 2 bases from V and 1 base from J, with 15 bases between. CDR3 size: 16 residues. Germline CDR1 SGHKS, CDR2 YYEKEE (reference sequence). The CDR3 protein is CASSFGPRLQNTEAFF. The DNA of the CDR3 is TGTGCCAGCAGCTTCGGACCTCGGCTCCAGAACACTGAAGCTTTCTTT.

Written as DNA, the CDR3 is TGTGCCAGCAGCTTGGATCCCTGGCCGCCCTACGAGCAGTACTTC. The encoded protein is CASSLDPWPPYEQYF. This chain joins TRBV5-6 and TRBJ2-7; D gene unclear. Germline assignment: CDR1 SGHDT and CDR2 YYEEEE. The CDR3 contains 15 residues. Deletions cut 0 bases from V and 2 bases from J, with 12 bases between.

The chain has TRBV28 and TRBJ2-7; either TRBD1 or TRBD2 may supply D (6 bases each). CDR1 is MDHEN, CDR2 SYDVKM, per germline. V was clipped by 3 bases and J by 7 bases, with 13 bases between them. This CDR3 comprises 13 residues. The CDR3 bases are TGTGCCAGCAGTTTGTCCGGCGGGACAGAGCAGTACTTC. Translating gives CASSLSGGTEQYF.

The gene calls are TRBV24-1 and TRBJ2-5; D uncertain. The V end lost 5 bases, the J end lost 3 bases, and 9 bases lay between the germline ends. This CDR3 has 13 amino acids. Germline lookup yields CDR1 KGHDR and CDR2 SFDVKD. This CDR3 is CATSAWDKETQYF. For the CDR3, the DNA is TGTGCCACCAGTGCATGGGATAAAGAGACCCAGTACTTC.

The rearrangement joins TRBV6-5 to TRBJ1-1, with TRBD1 as a possible D gene (5 bases). V was clipped by 1 base and J by 4 bases, with 10 bases between them. Germline V gene sequence: CDR1 MNHEY, CDR2 SVGAGI. This CDR3 is built from 14 residues. CDR3 sequence: CASSYFREATEAFF. CDR3 sequence (DNA): TGTGCCAGCAGTTACTTCAGGGAGGCCACTGAAGCTTTCTTT.

The count of this clone is one. Compared with germline, one end of the junction differs, possibly owing to a read error. The gene calls are TRBV14 and TRBJ1-1; D is undetermined. This CDR3 is built from 12 residues. Germline CDR1 and CDR2: SGHDN and FVKESK. The CDR3 reads CASSQETFRPTF. The DNA for the CDR3 is TGTGCCAGCAGCCAGGAGACTTTCCGGCCCACCTTT.